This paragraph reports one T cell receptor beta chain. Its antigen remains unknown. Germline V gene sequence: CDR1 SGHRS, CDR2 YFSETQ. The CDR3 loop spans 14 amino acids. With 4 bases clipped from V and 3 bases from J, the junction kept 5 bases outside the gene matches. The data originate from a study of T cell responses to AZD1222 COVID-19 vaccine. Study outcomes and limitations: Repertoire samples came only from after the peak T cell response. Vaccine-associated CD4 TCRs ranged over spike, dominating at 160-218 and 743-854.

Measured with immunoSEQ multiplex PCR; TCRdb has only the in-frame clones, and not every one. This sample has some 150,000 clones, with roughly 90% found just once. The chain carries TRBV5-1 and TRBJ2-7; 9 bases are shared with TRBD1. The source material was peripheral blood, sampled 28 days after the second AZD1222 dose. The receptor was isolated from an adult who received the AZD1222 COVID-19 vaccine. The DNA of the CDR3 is TGCGCCAGCAGCCCGGGACAGGGACGCTACGAGCAGTACTTC. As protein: CASSPGQGRYEQYF.